Below are 12 T cell receptor beta chains sequenced from a single sample in a study of blood T cell repertoires in COVID-19. Profiling relied on immunoSEQ multiplex PCR, and the TCRdb table lists in-frame clones only, not all of them. This table has roughly 200,000 clones, around 90% appearing once. The sequencing input was peripheral blood. The origin of the receptors is a woman in her late teens or twenties who had recovered from COVID-19.

The rearrangement joins TRBV29-1 to TRBJ1-2; the match to TRBD1 covers 8 bases. This CDR3 region has 11 residues. J gave up 11 bases and V 3 bases, and 5 bases lay outside the gene matches. CDR1 and CDR2 from the germline V gene are SQVTM and ANQGSEA. The CDR3 DNA is TGCAGCGTTGAGAGGACAGGGCCGTACACCTTC. It specifies CSVERTGPYTF.

The chain employs TRBV6-4 and TRBJ1-5; D might be TRBD1 (6 bases). The CDR3 spans 13 residues. Trimming removed 3 bases from V and 6 bases from J, with 9 bases in between. The germline V gene encodes CDR1 MRHNA and CDR2 SNTAGT. CDR3 protein: CASSEQGGQPQHF. Here the CDR3 DNA reads TGTGCCAGCAGTGAACAGGGTGGTCAGCCCCAGCATTTT.

This clone was detected once. CDR3 nucleotide sequence: TGTGCCAGCAGCGTAGCCGGGACACAACAAGAGACCCAGTACTTC. As protein: CASSVAGTQQETQYF. This rearrangement joins TRBV9 to TRBJ2-5; D perhaps matches TRBD1 (6 bases). With 0 bases removed from V and 2 bases from J, the gap between germline ends came to 11 bases. CDR3 length equals 15 residues. Germline values: CDR1 SGDLS, CDR2 YYNGEE.

J is TRBJ2-7 and V is TRBV7-6; TRBD2 agrees at 11 bases. The CDR3 consists of 14 residues. CDR1 and CDR2 from the germline V gene are SGHVS and FNYEAQ. With V trimmed by 5 bases and J by 3 bases, 3 bases remained unmatched. DNA of the CDR3: TGTGCCAGCAGCCGACTAGCGGGAAGCTACGAGCAGTACTTC. Protein: CASSRLAGSYEQYF.

The rearrangement links TRBV2 to TRBJ2-7; D might be TRBD1 (6 bases). In germline, CDR1 is SNHLY, CDR2 FYNNEI. There are 15 residues in the CDR3. Trimming stripped 6 bases from V and 2 bases from J, with 17 bases between. The CDR3 DNA reads TGTGCCAGCAGGGTCACCGGGACAAATCCCTACGAGCAGTACTTC. This translates into CASRVTGTNPYEQYF.

The rearrangement joins TRBV9 to TRBJ1-6; D not resolved. CDR3 length equals 15 residues. Germline CDR1 and CDR2: SGDLS and YYNGEE. With 0 bases removed from V and 9 bases from J, the gap between germline ends came to 13 bases. The CDR3 here is CASSVVPEAASPLHF. In DNA form, the CDR3 reads TGTGCCAGCAGCGTAGTTCCAGAAGCGGCTTCACCCCTCCACTTT.

The chain joins TRBV5-4 to TRBJ1-2; 8 nucleotides agree with TRBD1. CDR1 is SGHNT and CDR2 is YYREEE in the germline V gene (reference sequence). This CDR3 contains 13 residues. V was pared by 4 bases and J by 8 bases, with 7 bases of the junction left unmatched. The CDR3 loop is CASSLTGGIGYTF. In DNA, the CDR3 is TGTGCCAGCAGCCTCACAGGGGGGATCGGCTACACCTTC.

The gene calls are TRBV6-2 or TRBV6-3 and TRBJ2-2, with D possibly being TRBD2 (5 bases). Germline V gives CDR1 MNHEY, CDR2 SVGEGT. V lost 0 bases to trimming and J lost 6 bases, with 11 bases between them. This CDR3 region has 15 residues. CDR3 sequence: CASSYSRVGSGELFF. For the CDR3, the DNA is TGTGCCAGCAGTTACTCGAGGGTGGGGTCCGGGGAGCTGTTTTTT.

The V gene is TRBV9, the J gene TRBJ2-7, with D possibly matching TRBD1 (6 bases). Trimming stripped 7 bases from V and 2 bases from J, with 25 bases between. Per germline, CDR1 SGDLS and CDR2 YYNGEE. The CDR3 contains 17 residues. The CDR3: CASGGNPQGSSAYEQYF. The DNA of the CDR3 is TGTGCCAGCGGAGGAAACCCACAGGGCTCTTCCGCCTACGAGCAGTACTTC.

This clone was seen just once. The chain joins TRBV4-2 to TRBJ1-2; possibly TRBD1 for D (5 bases). The CDR3 is 16 residues long. V was clipped by 4 bases and J by 3 bases, with 18 bases between them. Per the germline V gene, CDR1 is LGHNA and CDR2 is YNFKEQ. This chain's CDR3 is CASSPPGGAGDYGYTF. CDR3 sequence (DNA): TGTGCCAGCAGCCCACCAGGTGGGGCCGGCGACTATGGCTACACCTTC.

The rearrangement joins TRBV12-5 to TRBJ2-1, with D possibly TRBD2 on 6 matching bases. Looked up from germline, CDR1 is LGHNT and CDR2 is FRNRAP. This CDR3 is built from 17 residues. The V and J ends lost 3 bases and 4 bases respectively, with 19 bases between them. CDR3 region: CASGFSPGERVYNEQFF. CDR3 coding DNA: TGTGCTAGTGGTTTTTCTCCGGGGGAGCGGGTTTACAATGAGCAGTTCTTC.

This chain joins TRBV3-1 (or the pseudogene TRBV3-2) and TRBJ1-3, with a weak D call TRBD1 (6 bases). CDR1 and CDR2 (germline): LGHDT, YNNKEL (reference sequence). The CDR3 extends over 18 amino acids. Trimming shortened V by 2 bases and J by 0 bases, and 17 bases separated the two germline ends. The CDR3 DNA follows: TGTGCCAGCAGCCAACCGCCCCCAGGGGAAAGCTCTGGAAACACCATATATTTT. It is translated as CASSQPPPGESSGNTIYF.